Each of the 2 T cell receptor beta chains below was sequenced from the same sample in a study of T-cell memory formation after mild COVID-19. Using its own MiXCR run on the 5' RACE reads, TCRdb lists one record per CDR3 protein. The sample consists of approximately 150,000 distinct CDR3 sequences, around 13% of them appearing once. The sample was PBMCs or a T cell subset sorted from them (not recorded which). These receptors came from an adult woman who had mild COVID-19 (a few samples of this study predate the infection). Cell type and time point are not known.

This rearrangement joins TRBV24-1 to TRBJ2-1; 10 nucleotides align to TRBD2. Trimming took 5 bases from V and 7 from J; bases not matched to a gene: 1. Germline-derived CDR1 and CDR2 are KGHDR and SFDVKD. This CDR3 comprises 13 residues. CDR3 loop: CATSGAGGNEQFF. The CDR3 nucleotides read TGTGCCACCAGTGGAGCGGGAGGGAATGAGCAGTTCTTC.

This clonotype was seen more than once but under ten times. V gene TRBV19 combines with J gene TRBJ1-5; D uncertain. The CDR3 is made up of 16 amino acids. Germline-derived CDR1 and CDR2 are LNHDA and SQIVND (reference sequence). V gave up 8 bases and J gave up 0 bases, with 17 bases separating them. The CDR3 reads CASSNRPGYSNQPQHF. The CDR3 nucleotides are TGTGCCAGTTCCAACCGGCCCGGCTATAGCAATCAGCCCCAGCATTTT.